Included here is one T cell receptor beta chain sequence, with context. The sample comes from a study of shared clonotypes between healthy human individuals. CDR1 and CDR2 (germline): LNHDA, SQIVND (reference sequence). Trimming removed 1 base at V and 4 bases at J, with 20 bases between. This CDR3 comprises 18 residues. CD45RO-negative CD8 cells positively selected for CCR7 made up the naive population, which excluded terminally differentiated effector memory CD45RA+ cells. Data came from immunoSEQ multiplex PCR; TCRdb stores just in-frame clones and leaves some out. The profile shows 550,000 to 600,000 clones, roughly 98% of them singletons.

The sequenced material came from naive CD8+ T cells sorted from blood. The chain joins TRBV19 to TRBJ1-5, with D possibly being TRBD1 (5 bases). The TCR comes from a man aged 30 to 39 in good health. CDR3 coding DNA: TGTGCCAGTAGTATAGCAACAGGAGAGGTCGGAGGAAATCAGCCCCAGCATTTT. Protein product: CASSIATGEVGGNQPQHF.